One and the same sample provided the 23 T cell receptor beta chains below, sequenced in a study of cytomegalovirus exposure and HLA in healthy donors. The PCR used 60 Vbeta and 13 Jbeta primers. Assay: immunoSEQ multiplex PCR; the TCRdb copy retains only in-frame clones and omits some. The sample consists of roughly 180,000 clones, roughly 84% of them appearing once. Sequencing input: PBMCs. Receptor source: a male donor in good health and CMV-seronegative.

This clone is medium-sized. The J gene is TRBJ1-1, the V gene TRBV20-1, with 7 bases aligning to TRBD1. Germline loops: CDR1 DFQATT, CDR2 SNEGSKA (reference sequence). Trimming cost V 8 bases and J 4 bases; bases outside gene matches: 4. This CDR3 has 11 amino acids. The CDR3 region has the DNA TGCAGTACGGGACAGAGCACTGAAGCTTTCTTT. Its protein product is CSTGQSTEAFF.

In its sample, this clone was seen once. The rearrangement links TRBV11-2 to TRBJ2-5, with D possibly TRBD2 on 6 matching bases. CDR1 SGHAT and CDR2 FQNNGV come from the germline V gene. CDR3 length: 17 residues. Trimming left V 2 bases short and J 0 bases short, with 16 bases between. Here the CDR3 DNA reads TGTGCCAGCAGCTTAAGCCCGGGACTGGGGTACCAAGAGACCCAGTACTTC. Amino acids: CASSLSPGLGYQETQYF.

The chain recombines TRBV15 with TRBJ1-1; D is unclear. Germline V gives CDR1 LNHNV, CDR2 YYDKDF (reference sequence). Trimming took off 1 base at V and 8 bases at J, with 8 bases between the two ends. The CDR3 contains 12 residues. CDR3 sequence: CATSRVGQEAFF. As DNA, the CDR3 is TGTGCCACCAGCAGAGTTGGGCAAGAAGCTTTCTTT.

This clone was detected only once. This chain links TRBV9 with TRBJ2-3; 11 nucleotides align to TRBD2. Germline CDR1 reads SGDLS; CDR2 reads YYNGEE. The CDR3 runs to 19 residues. Trimming at V came to 2 bases and at J to 1 base, leaving 12 bases not matched to a gene. The CDR3: CASSVSFSGGGLGTDTQYF. CDR3 nucleotides: TGTGCCAGCAGCGTGTCTTTTAGCGGGGGGGGCCTCGGCACAGATACGCAGTATTTT. Looking up the rest from reference TRBV9 and TRBJ2-3 gives the full variable domain: DSGVTQTPKHLITATGQRVTLRCSPRSGDLSVYWYQQSLDQGLQFLIQYYNGEERAKGNILERFSAQQFPDLHSELNLSSLELGDSALYFCASSVSFSGGGLGTDTQYFGPGTRLTVL.

The rearrangement uses TRBV28 and TRBJ1-1; a possible D gene is TRBD1 (6 bases). This CDR3 has 14 amino acids. The V and J ends lost 3 bases and 4 bases respectively, with 12 bases between them. Germline CDR1 MDHEN, CDR2 SYDVKM. In DNA, the CDR3 is TGTGCCAGCAGTTTTAGAGGGGGTTTCACTGAAGCTTTCTTT. Protein product: CASSFRGGFTEAFF.

The V and J genes are TRBV5-1 and TRBJ2-7; D unclear. Looked up from germline, CDR1 is SGHRS and CDR2 is YFSETQ. The ends were cut back, 0 bases at V and 2 bases at J, with 9 bases in the middle. The CDR3 runs 14 residues. The CDR3 coding sequence is TGCGCCAGCAGCTTGGCCCAGGAACCCTACGAGCAGTACTTC. This encodes CASSLAQEPYEQYF.

This rearrangement joins TRBV30 to TRBJ1-2, with 7 bases identical to TRBD1. V gave up 8 bases and J gave up 3 bases; unmatched junction bases: 9. The germline V gene encodes CDR1 GTSNPN and CDR2 SVGIG (reference sequence). This CDR3 has 13 residues. As DNA, the CDR3 is TGTGCCGGGACAGCCGAGGGTGACTATGGCTACACCTTC. This codes for CAGTAEGDYGYTF. Variable domain in full (rest from reference TRBV30 and TRBJ1-2): SQTIHQWPATLVQPVGSPLSLECTVEGTSNPNLYWYRQAAGRGLQLLFYSVGIGQISSEVPQNLSASRPQDRQFILSSKKLLLSDSGFYLCAGTAEGDYGYTFGSGTRLTVV.

The CDR3 DNA reads TGTGCCAGCAGTGAAGTCTCCAGGGTGGATGGAAACACCATATATTTT. It is translated as CASSEVSRVDGNTIYF. The genes are TRBV2 and TRBJ1-3; D may be TRBD1 (5 bases). This CDR3 spans 16 amino acids. With 1 base removed from V and 3 bases from J, the gap between germline ends came to 13 bases. The germline gives CDR1 SNHLY, CDR2 FYNNEI.

The V gene is TRBV28, the J gene TRBJ1-4; TRBD1 is a possible D gene (5 bases). The CDR3 has 16 residues. Trimming took 6 bases from V and 3 from J, leaving 17 bases between them. Germline V gene data show CDR1 as MDHEN and CDR2 as SYDVKM. This CDR3 reads CASSPGVRQANEKLFF. The CDR3 coding sequence is TGTGCCAGCAGCCCGGGGGTCAGGCAGGCTAATGAAAAACTGTTTTTT.

The chain is built from TRBV9 and TRBJ2-5, with no clear D. Germline V gene sequence: CDR1 SGDLS, CDR2 YYNGEE. The CDR3 sequence is 13 residues long. Trimming cost V 0 bases and J 2 bases, with 5 bases left between them. CDR3: CASSVAVQETQYF. The CDR3 DNA sequence: TGTGCCAGCAGCGTAGCAGTACAAGAGACCCAGTACTTC.

The table lists this clone with a count of one. The chain recombines TRBV25-1 with TRBJ2-3; the D is unclear. This CDR3 contains 15 residues. V was pared by 0 bases and J by 0 bases, with 7 bases between. CDR1 is MGHDK, CDR2 SYGVNS, per germline. The CDR3 DNA reads as TGTGCCAGCAGTGAATATATGGCTAGCACAGATACGCAGTATTTT. It is translated as CASSEYMASTDTQYF.

As concerns this clone: The same CDR3 can be traced to other DNA sequences in this sample. This chain links TRBV6-1 with TRBJ2-7; TRBD2 matches at 10 bases. This CDR3 region has 17 residues. With V trimmed by 3 bases and J by 3 bases, 11 bases remained unmatched. Germline V gives CDR1 MNHNS, CDR2 SASEGT. The DNA for the CDR3 is TGTGCCAGCAGTGAGGCTGGGTTCCTAGCGGGAGTCTACGAGCAGTACTTC. Translated, it gives CASSEAGFLAGVYEQYF.

The rearrangement joins TRBV19 to TRBJ2-1; TRBD2 matches at 10 bases. Losses at the gene ends were 7 bases for V and 8 bases for J; bases not matched to a gene: 8. Germline CDR1 is LNHDA and CDR2 is SQIVND (reference sequence). The CDR3 contains 14 residues. The CDR3 loop reads CASTGSGGNHEQFF. The CDR3 nucleotides read TGTGCCAGTACGGGTAGCGGGGGGAATCATGAGCAGTTCTTC.

This chain connects TRBV6-4 to TRBJ2-1; unclear D gene. The CDR3 is 13 amino acids. Trimming pared 3 bases from V and 4 bases from J, leaving 7 bases between. Germline-derived CDR1 and CDR2 are MRHNA and SNTAGT. The CDR3 here is CASSEKLYNEQFF. CDR3 sequence (DNA): TGTGCCAGCAGTGAAAAGCTATACAATGAGCAGTTCTTC.

CDR3 in DNA: TGTGCCAGTAGTTCGGCAGATACGCAGTATTTT. Translation gives CASSSADTQYF. This sequence joins TRBV19 and TRBJ2-3; no clear D. CDR3 size: 11 residues. The V end was cut by 5 bases, the J end by 4 bases, with 4 bases between. The germline CDR1 and CDR2 sequences are LNHDA and SQIVND (reference sequence).

This chain links TRBV6-5 with TRBJ2-7; TRBD2 aligns across 9 bases. The CDR3 is 15 residues long. The ends lost 8 bases at V and 2 bases at J; junction bases unmatched: 10. Looked up from germline, CDR1 is MNHEY and CDR2 is SVGAGI. The CDR3 bases are TGTGCCAGCGGGAGAAGGACTAGCGTCACCTACGAGCAGTACTTC. Its protein product is CASGRRTSVTYEQYF.

This clone was detected only a few times. The chain recombines TRBV2 with TRBJ1-4; TRBD1 matches 10 bases. This CDR3 comprises 15 residues. The germline V gene encodes CDR1 SNHLY and CDR2 FYNNEI. With V trimmed by 5 bases and J by 7 bases, 7 bases remained unmatched. Here the CDR3 DNA reads TGTGCCAGCAGTCTGGTGGGACAGGGGTCTGAAAAACTGTTTTTT. Translated: CASSLVGQGSEKLFF.

V gene TRBV6-6 combines with J gene TRBJ2-2; D is uncertain. Deletions cut 2 bases from V and 9 bases from J, with 10 bases between. The CDR3 is 13 amino acids. CDR1 MNHNY and CDR2 SVGAGI come from the germline V gene (reference sequence). Here the CDR3 reads CASSYPEFRELFF. The CDR3 DNA reads as TGTGCCAGCAGTTACCCCGAGTTTCGGGAGCTGTTTTTT.

This clone was detected a few times. This chain connects TRBV7-2 to TRBJ2-7; TRBD2 might be the D (5 bases). Germline V gene sequence: CDR1 SGHTA, CDR2 FQGNSA. The CDR3 runs 15 residues. V shed 5 bases and J shed 2 bases, with 16 bases lying between them. CDR3 sequence: CASSTQDSQPYEQYF. Here the CDR3 DNA reads TGTGCCAGCAGCACGCAGGACTCGCAGCCCTACGAGCAGTACTTC.

For the CDR3, the DNA is TGTGCCAGCACGAGGACTAGCGGGAAAAGCACAGATACGCAGTATTTT. Its translation: CASTRTSGKSTDTQYF. The chain joins TRBV27 to TRBJ2-3; the match to TRBD2 covers 12 bases. Germline CDR1 is MNHEY and CDR2 is SMNVEV (reference sequence). Unmatched junction bases numbered 5, after V lost 7 bases and J lost 0 bases. The CDR3 extends over 16 amino acids.

The chain carries TRBV2 and TRBJ1-2, with D perhaps matching TRBD1 (5 bases). The CDR3 contains 15 residues. Deletions cut 4 bases from V and 2 bases from J, with 14 bases between. The germline CDR1 and CDR2 sequences are SNHLY and FYNNEI. CDR3 protein: CASSVGAGSNYGYTF. The CDR3 DNA reads as TGTGCCAGCAGTGTTGGGGCAGGGTCCAACTATGGCTACACCTTC.

The rearrangement links TRBV9 to TRBJ1-2, with 8 bases identical to TRBD1. The CDR3 spans 20 residues. CDR1 SGDLS and CDR2 YYNGEE come from the germline V gene. V shed 3 bases, J shed 3 bases, and the junction held 22 bases outside the gene matches. CDR3 region: CASSDAPRGAGGRGYYGYTF. Written as DNA, the CDR3 is TGTGCCAGCAGCGACGCTCCTAGGGGGGCAGGGGGCCGAGGCTACTATGGCTACACCTTC.

The chain links TRBV19 to TRBJ2-1; D might be TRBD1 (5 bases). The CDR3 totals 16 residues. Germline CDR1 is LNHDA and CDR2 is SQIVND (reference sequence). Trimming cost V 4 bases and J 7 bases, with 20 bases left between them. DNA for the CDR3: TGTGCCAGTAGTAAAATACAGGAAGGACCCCAAAATGAGCAGTTCTTC. This gives the protein CASSKIQEGPQNEQFF.